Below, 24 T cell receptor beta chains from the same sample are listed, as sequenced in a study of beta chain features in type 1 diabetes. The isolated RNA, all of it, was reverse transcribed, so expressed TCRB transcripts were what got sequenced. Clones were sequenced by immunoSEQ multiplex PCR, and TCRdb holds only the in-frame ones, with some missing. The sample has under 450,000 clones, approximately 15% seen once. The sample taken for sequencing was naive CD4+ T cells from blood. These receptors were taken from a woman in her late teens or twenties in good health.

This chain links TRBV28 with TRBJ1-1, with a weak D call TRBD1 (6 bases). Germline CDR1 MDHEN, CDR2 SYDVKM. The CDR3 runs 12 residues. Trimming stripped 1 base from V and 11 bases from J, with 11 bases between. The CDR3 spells CASSLSVQGAFF. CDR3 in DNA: TGTGCCAGCAGTTTATCAGTCCAGGGGGCTTTCTTT.

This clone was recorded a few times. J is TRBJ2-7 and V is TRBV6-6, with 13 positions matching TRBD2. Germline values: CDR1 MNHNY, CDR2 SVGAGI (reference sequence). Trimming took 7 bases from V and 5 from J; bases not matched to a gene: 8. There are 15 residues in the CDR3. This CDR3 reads CASMTSGRTGHEQYF. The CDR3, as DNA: TGTGCCAGCATGACTAGCGGGAGGACTGGCCACGAGCAGTACTTC.

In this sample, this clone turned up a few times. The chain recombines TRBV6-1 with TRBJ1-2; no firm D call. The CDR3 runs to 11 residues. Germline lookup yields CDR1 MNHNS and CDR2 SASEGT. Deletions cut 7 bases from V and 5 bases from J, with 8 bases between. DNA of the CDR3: TGTGCCAGCAAAGCCAAATATGGCTACACCTTC. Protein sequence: CASKAKYGYTF.

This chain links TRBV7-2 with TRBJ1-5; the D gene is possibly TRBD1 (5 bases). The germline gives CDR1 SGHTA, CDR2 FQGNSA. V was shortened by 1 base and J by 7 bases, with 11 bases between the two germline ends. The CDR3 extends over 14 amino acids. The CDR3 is CASSLEGAGQPQHF. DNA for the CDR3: TGTGCCAGCAGCTTAGAAGGGGCAGGCCAGCCCCAGCATTTT.

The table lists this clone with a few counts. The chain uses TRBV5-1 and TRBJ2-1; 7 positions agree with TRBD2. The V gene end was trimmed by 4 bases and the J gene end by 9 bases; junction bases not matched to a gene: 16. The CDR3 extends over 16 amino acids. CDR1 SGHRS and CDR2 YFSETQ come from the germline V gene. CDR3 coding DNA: TGCGCCAGCAGCCGAGGCTCCCTCACTAGCGACCCTGAGCAGTTCTTC. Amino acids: CASSRGSLTSDPEQFF.

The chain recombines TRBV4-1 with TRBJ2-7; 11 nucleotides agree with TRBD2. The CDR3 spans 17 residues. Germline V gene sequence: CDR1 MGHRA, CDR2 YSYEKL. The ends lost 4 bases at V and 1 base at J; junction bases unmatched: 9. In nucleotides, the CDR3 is TGCGCCAGCAGCCGAACAGGGACTAGCGGCACATCCTACGAGCAGTACTTC. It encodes CASSRTGTSGTSYEQYF.

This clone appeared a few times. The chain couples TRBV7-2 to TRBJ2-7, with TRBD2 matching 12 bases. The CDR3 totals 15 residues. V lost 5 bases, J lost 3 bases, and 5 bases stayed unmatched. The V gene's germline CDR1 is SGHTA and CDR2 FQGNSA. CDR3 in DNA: TGTGCCAGCAGCAGCAGGACTAGCGGGAACTACGAGCAGTACTTC. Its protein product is CASSSRTSGNYEQYF.

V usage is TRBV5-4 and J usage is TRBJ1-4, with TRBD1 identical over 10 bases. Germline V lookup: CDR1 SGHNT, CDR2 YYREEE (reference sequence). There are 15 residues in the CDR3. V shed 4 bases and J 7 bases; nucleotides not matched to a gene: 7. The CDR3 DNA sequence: TGTGCCAGCAGCCTTGACAGGGGGCAGGGTGAAAAACTGTTTTTT. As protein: CASSLDRGQGEKLFF.

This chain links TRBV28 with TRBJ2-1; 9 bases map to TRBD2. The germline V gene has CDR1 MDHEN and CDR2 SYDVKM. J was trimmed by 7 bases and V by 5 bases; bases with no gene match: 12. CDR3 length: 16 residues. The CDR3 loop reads CASSPGRGGLANEQFF. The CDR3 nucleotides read TGTGCCAGCAGTCCGGGACGTGGGGGACTAGCAAATGAGCAGTTCTTC.

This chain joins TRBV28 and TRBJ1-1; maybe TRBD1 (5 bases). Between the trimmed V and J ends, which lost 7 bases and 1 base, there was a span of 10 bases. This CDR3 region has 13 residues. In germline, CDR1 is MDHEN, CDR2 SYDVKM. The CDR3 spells CASIRDWNTEAFF. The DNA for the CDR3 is TGTGCCAGCATCAGGGACTGGAACACTGAAGCTTTCTTT. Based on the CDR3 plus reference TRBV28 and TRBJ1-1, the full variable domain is DVKVTQSSRYLVKRTGEKVFLECVQDMDHENMFWYRQDPGLGLRLIYFSYDVKMKEKGDIPEGYSVSREKKERFSLILESASTNQTSMYLCASIRDWNTEAFFGQGTRLTVV.

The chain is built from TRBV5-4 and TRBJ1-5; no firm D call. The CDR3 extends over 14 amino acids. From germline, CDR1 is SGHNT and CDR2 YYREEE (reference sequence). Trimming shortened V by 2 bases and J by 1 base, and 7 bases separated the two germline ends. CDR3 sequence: CASSFGLSNQPQHF. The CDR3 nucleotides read TGTGCCAGCAGCTTCGGACTGAGCAATCAGCCCCAGCATTTT.

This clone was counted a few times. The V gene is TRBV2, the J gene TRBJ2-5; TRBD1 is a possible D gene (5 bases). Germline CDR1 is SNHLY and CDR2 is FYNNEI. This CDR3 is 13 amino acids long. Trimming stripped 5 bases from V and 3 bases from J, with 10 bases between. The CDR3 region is CASSSDSEETQYF. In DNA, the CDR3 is TGTGCCAGCAGTTCTGACAGCGAAGAGACCCAGTACTTC.

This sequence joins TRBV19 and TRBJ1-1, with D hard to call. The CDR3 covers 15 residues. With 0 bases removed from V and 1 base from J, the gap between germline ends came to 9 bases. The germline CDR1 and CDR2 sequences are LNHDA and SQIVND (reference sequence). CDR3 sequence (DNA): TGTGCCAGTAGTATAGATCCAGGCTCGAACACTGAAGCTTTCTTT. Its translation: CASSIDPGSNTEAFF.

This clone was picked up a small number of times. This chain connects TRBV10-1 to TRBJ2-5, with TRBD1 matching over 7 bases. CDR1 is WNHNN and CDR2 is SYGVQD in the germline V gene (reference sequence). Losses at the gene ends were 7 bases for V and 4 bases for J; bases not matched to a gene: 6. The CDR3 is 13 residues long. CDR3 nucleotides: TGCGCCAGCAACGACAGGGATTTAGAGACCCAGTACTTC. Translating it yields CASNDRDLETQYF.

Here the CDR3 reads CASPSYRGEQFF. In DNA form, the CDR3 reads TGTGCCAGCCCGAGTTACAGGGGTGAGCAGTTCTTC. The chain uses TRBV28 and TRBJ2-1; 7 positions agree with TRBD1. CDR3 length equals 12 residues. Germline CDR1 is MDHEN and CDR2 is SYDVKM. The ends lost 8 bases at V and 9 bases at J; junction bases unmatched: 7.

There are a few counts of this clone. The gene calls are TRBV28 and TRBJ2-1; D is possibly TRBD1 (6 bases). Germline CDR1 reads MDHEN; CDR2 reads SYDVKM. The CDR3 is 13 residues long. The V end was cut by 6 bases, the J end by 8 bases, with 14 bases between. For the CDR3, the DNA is TGTGCCAGCAGCCTCGACCACAGGGATGAGCAGTTCTTC. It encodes CASSLDHRDEQFF.

CDR3 bases: TGTGCCAGCAGCCCCAGGGAGGGCGATAACACTGAAGCTTTCTTT. It codes for CASSPREGDNTEAFF. The V and J genes are TRBV7-2 and TRBJ1-1; possibly TRBD1 for D (5 bases). This CDR3 is built from 15 residues. The germline gives CDR1 SGHTA, CDR2 FQGNSA. V dropped 5 bases and J dropped 2 bases, with 15 bases sitting between them. Supplemented by reference TRBV7-2 and TRBJ1-1, the full variable domain reads GAGVSQSPSNKVTEKGKDVELRCDPISGHTALYWYRQSLGQGLEFLIYFQGNSAPDKSGLPSDRFSAERTGGSVSTLTIQRTQQEDSAVYLCASSPREGDNTEAFFGQGTRLTVV.

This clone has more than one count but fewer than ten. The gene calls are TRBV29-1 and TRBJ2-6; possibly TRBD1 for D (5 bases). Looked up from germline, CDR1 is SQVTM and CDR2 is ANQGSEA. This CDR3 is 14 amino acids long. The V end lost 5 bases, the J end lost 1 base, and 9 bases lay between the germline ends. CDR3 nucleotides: TGCAGCGTTTCAGGGCCATCTGGGGCCAACGTCCTGACTTTC. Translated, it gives CSVSGPSGANVLTF.

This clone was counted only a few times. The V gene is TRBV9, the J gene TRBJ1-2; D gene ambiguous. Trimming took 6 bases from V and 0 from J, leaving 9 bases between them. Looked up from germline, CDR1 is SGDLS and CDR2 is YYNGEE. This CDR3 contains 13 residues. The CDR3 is CASKKSANYGYTF. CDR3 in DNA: TGTGCCAGCAAAAAATCAGCTAACTATGGCTACACCTTC.

The DNA of the CDR3 is TGCGCCAGCACCTCGGGACAGCAAGAGACCCAGTACTTC. It is translated as CASTSGQQETQYF. This chain connects TRBV5-1 to TRBJ2-5; 7 nucleotides line up with TRBD1. CDR1 SGHRS and CDR2 YFSETQ come from the germline V gene. The CDR3 is 13 amino acids. Germline trimming cut 6 bases from V and 2 bases from J; bases unmatched to any gene: 4.

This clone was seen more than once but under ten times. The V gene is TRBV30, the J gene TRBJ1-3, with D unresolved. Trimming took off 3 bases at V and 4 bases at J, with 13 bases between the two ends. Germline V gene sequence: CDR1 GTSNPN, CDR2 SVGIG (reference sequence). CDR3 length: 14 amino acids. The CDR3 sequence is CAWRPYGDGNTIYF. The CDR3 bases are TGTGCCTGGAGGCCCTATGGAGACGGAAACACCATATATTTT.

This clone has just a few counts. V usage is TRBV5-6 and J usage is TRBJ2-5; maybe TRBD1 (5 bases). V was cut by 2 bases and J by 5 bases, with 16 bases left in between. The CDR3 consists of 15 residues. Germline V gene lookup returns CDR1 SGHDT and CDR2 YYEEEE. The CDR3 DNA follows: TGTGCCAGCAGCTTAGCAGGGTCCGGCTTGGAGACCCAGTACTTC. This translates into CASSLAGSGLETQYF.

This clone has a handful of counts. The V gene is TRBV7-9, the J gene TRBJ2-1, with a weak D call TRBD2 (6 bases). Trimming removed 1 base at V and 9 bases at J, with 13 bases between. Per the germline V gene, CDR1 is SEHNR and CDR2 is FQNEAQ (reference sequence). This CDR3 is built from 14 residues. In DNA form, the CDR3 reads TGTGCCAGCAGCTTAGAGTATTCCGGGAGTGAGCAGTTCTTC. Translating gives CASSLEYSGSEQFF.

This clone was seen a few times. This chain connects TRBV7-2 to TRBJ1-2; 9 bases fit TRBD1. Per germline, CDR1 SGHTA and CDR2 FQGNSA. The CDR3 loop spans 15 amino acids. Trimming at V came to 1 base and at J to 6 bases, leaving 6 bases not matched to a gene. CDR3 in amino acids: CASSLVGQGVDGYTF. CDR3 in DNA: TGTGCCAGCAGCTTAGTGGGACAGGGCGTTGATGGCTACACCTTC.